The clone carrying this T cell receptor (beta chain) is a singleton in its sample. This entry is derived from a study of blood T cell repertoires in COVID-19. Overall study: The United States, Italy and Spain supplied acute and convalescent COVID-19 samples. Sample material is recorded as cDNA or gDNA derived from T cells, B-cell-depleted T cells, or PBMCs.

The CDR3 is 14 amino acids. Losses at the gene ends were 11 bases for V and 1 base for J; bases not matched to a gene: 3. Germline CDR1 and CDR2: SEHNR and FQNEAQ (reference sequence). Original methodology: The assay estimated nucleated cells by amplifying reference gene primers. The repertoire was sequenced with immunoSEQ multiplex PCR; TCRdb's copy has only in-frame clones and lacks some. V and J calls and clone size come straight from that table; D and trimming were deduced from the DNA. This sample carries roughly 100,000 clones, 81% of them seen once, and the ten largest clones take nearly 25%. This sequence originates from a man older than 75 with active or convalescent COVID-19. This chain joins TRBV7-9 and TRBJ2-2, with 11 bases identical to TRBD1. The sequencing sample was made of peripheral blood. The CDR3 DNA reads TGTGCCTCAGGGACAGGGGGGAACACCGGGGAGCTGTTTTTT. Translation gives CASGTGGNTGELFF.